These 13 T cell receptor beta chains were sequenced from one sample in a study of blood T cell repertoires in COVID-19. Libraries were prepared by immunoSEQ multiplex PCR; TCRdb keeps only in-frame clonotypes and omits some of them. This sample has a few hundred thousand clones, with about 90% found just once. The sequenced sample consisted of peripheral blood. The receptors were sampled from a woman in her thirties with COVID-19, enrolled during active disease.

V is TRBV6-5 and J is TRBJ2-5, with D perhaps TRBD2 (5 bases). From germline, CDR1 is MNHEY and CDR2 SVGAGI. CDR3 length: 14 residues. Trimming cost V 7 bases and J 4 bases, with 16 bases left between them. CDR3 sequence: CASMRAPVRETQYF. In nucleotides, the CDR3 is TGTGCCAGCATGCGGGCCCCAGTCAGAGAGACCCAGTACTTC.

Here the CDR3 DNA reads TGCAGCGTTCCGTTCGGAACGACACTAGCGGGGGGCCACTATTCATACAATGAGCAGTTCTTC. Amino acids: CSVPFGTTLAGGHYSYNEQFF. This chain links TRBV29-1 with TRBJ2-1, with TRBD2 matching 12 bases. V lost 5 bases to trimming and J lost 4 bases; unmatched junction nucleotides: 24. The germline gives CDR1 SQVTM, CDR2 ANQGSEA. This CDR3 is built from 21 residues.

The chain uses TRBV19 and TRBJ1-5; D is ambiguous. Germline lookup yields CDR1 LNHDA and CDR2 SQIVND (reference sequence). The CDR3 spans 15 residues. V was shortened by 2 bases and J by 0 bases, with 8 bases between the two germline ends. This CDR3 reads CASSIFGSSNQPQHF. The DNA for the CDR3 is TGTGCCAGTAGTATATTTGGGAGTAGCAATCAGCCCCAGCATTTT.

V and J are TRBV28 and TRBJ2-3, with 7 bases aligning to TRBD2. The CDR3 has 17 residues. V lost 4 bases and J lost 3; bases outside the gene matches: 13. CDR1 MDHEN and CDR2 SYDVKM come from the germline V gene. Here the CDR3 DNA reads TGTGCCAGCAGTTCCTCACAGCGGGGAAGACTGACAGATACGCAGTATTTT. It specifies CASSSSQRGRLTDTQYF.

This chain links TRBV7-9 with TRBJ2-3, with D perhaps matching TRBD2 (5 bases). Germline V CDR1 and CDR2: SEHNR, FQNEAQ (reference sequence). The CDR3 spans 17 residues. With 5 bases removed from V and 4 bases from J, the gap between germline ends came to 22 bases. CDR3 bases: TGTGCCAGCAGCCGTTTCGGGGTGGACCCTCTTGCAGATACGCAGTATTTT. It specifies CASSRFGVDPLADTQYF. The variable domain in full, completed from reference TRBV7-9 and TRBJ2-3, reads DTGVSQNPRHKITKRGQNVTFRCDPISEHNRLYWYRQTLGQGPEFLTYFQNEAQLEKSRLLSDRFSAERPKGSFSTLEIQRTEQGDSAMYLCASSRFGVDPLADTQYFGPGTRLTVL.

This chain connects TRBV28 to TRBJ1-5; D is undetermined. Deletions cut 3 bases from V and 3 bases from J, with 12 bases between. Germline V CDR1 and CDR2: MDHEN, SYDVKM. This CDR3 contains 15 residues. CDR3 loop: CASSFIRQDNQPQHF. DNA for the CDR3: TGTGCCAGCAGTTTTATTCGACAAGACAATCAGCCCCAGCATTTT.

The chain has TRBV20-1 and TRBJ2-1; the D gene is possibly TRBD1 (5 bases). Trimming shortened V by 0 bases and J by 9 bases, and 6 bases separated the two germline ends. This CDR3 has 11 amino acids. Germline V gene sequence: CDR1 DFQATT, CDR2 SNEGSKA (reference sequence). The CDR3 sequence is CSAREGVEQFF. In DNA, the CDR3 is TGCAGTGCTAGAGAAGGGGTTGAGCAGTTCTTC.

The rearrangement uses TRBV5-6 and TRBJ1-4, with D hard to call. The CDR3 contains 15 residues. Trimming removed 3 bases from V and 0 bases from J, with 9 bases in between. Germline values: CDR1 SGHDT, CDR2 YYEEEE. The CDR3 region is CASSSLRATNEKLFF. The CDR3 region has the DNA TGTGCCAGCAGCTCCTTAAGAGCAACTAATGAAAAACTGTTTTTT.

A word on this clone: The same CDR3 arises from other DNA sequences in this sample as well. V is TRBV9 and J is TRBJ2-7; 8 nucleotides line up with TRBD1. The V and J ends lost 2 bases and 3 bases, in that order; junction bases with no gene match: 4. The CDR3 length is 14 residues. CDR1 SGDLS and CDR2 YYNGEE come from the germline V gene. The CDR3, as DNA: TGTGCCAGCAGCGTCGACAGGGGTGGCTACGAGCAGTACTTC. Encoded protein: CASSVDRGGYEQYF.

The chain joins TRBV24-1 to TRBJ2-1; 8 bases align to TRBD2. The CDR3 has 16 amino acids. Germline CDR1 is KGHDR and CDR2 is SFDVKD. J gave up 3 bases and V 1 base, and 4 bases lay outside the gene matches. The CDR3 nucleotides are TGTGCCACCAGTGATTTTGTGAGCGGGGGCTACAATGAGCAGTTCTTC. Encoded protein: CATSDFVSGGYNEQFF.

This clone was detected only a few times. The CDR3 sequence is CASSLEVQGEKLFF. CDR3 sequence (DNA): TGCGCCAGCAGCTTGGAGGTTCAGGGAGAAAAACTGTTTTTT. The V and J genes are TRBV5-1 and TRBJ1-4; D might be TRBD1 (5 bases). CDR1 and CDR2 (germline): SGHRS, YFSETQ. V was pared by 0 bases and J by 8 bases, with 11 bases between. The CDR3 contains 14 residues.

The J gene is TRBJ2-1, the V gene TRBV6-5; D gene uncertain. Germline-derived CDR1 and CDR2 are MNHEY and SVGAGI. The length of the CDR3 is 13 residues. With 2 bases removed from V and 4 bases from J, the gap between germline ends came to 6 bases. This CDR3 is CASSYTRYNEQFF. The DNA for the CDR3 is TGTGCCAGCAGTTACACCCGGTACAATGAGCAGTTCTTC.

The CDR3 region is CASSYTTGGYGYTF. In nucleotides, the CDR3 is TGTGCCAGCAGTTACACGACAGGGGGCTATGGCTACACCTTC. The chain joins TRBV28 to TRBJ1-2, with 9 positions matching TRBD1. Trimming at V came to 4 bases and at J to 4 bases, leaving 4 bases not matched to a gene. The CDR3 runs to 14 residues. CDR1 is MDHEN, CDR2 SYDVKM, per germline.